The rows below give T cell receptor beta chains drawn from one sample of a study of shared clonotypes between healthy human individuals. Generated by immunoSEQ multiplex PCR, the TCRdb table keeps only in-frame clones and is missing some. Found here are about 710,000 clones, about three quarters of them singletons; the top ten hold around 2%. Sequenced material: memory CD4+ T cells sorted from blood. The receptors come from a woman aged 25 to 45 in good health. Each CDR3 is given with its conserved first and last residue. D genes are given only for firm matches. Clone size is shown for a subset of rows, as once, few, many or a class of expanded clone.

v_call,j_call,clone_size,d_call,cdr3_length,cdr3_aa,cdr3_nt
TRBV9,TRBJ1-1,-,-,14,CASSVGGAATEAFF,TGTGCCAGCAGCGTAGGTGGGGCGGCCACTGAAGCTTTCTTT
TRBV19,TRBJ2-1,-,-,16,CASSRVSSTAYNEQFF,TGTGCCAGTAGTAGGGTCAGCTCGACGGCCTACAATGAGCAGTTCTTC
TRBV4-2,TRBJ2-3,-,TRBD2,19,CASSQDGTSGTYSTDTQYF,TGTGCCAGCAGCCAAGATGGGACTAGCGGGACGTATAGCACAGATACGCAGTATTTT
TRBV5-1,TRBJ1-1,-,-,13,CASSPLANTEAFF,TGCGCCAGCAGCCCCCTGGCGAACACTGAAGCTTTCTTT
TRBV11-2,TRBJ2-1,-,-,13,CASSLQSYNEQFF,TGTGCCAGCAGCTTACAGTCCTACAATGAGCAGTTCTTC
TRBV20-1,TRBJ1-1,-,-,9,CSARRTAFF,TGCAGTGCTAGACGGACAGCTTTCTTT
TRBV28,TRBJ1-1,-,-,13,CASTRGVDTEAFF,TGTGCCAGCACCCGCGGTGTGGACACTGAAGCTTTCTTT
TRBV5-1,TRBJ1-2,-,-,13,CASSLTVGYGYTF,TGCGCCAGCAGCTTAACAGTGGGCTATGGCTACACCTTC
TRBV5-6,TRBJ2-3,-,TRBD1,15,CASSNDRGPRDTQYF,TGTGCCAGCAGCAACGACAGGGGGCCTAGAGATACGCAGTATTTT
TRBV28,TRBJ2-5,-,-,16,CASSSSRGEGWETQYF,TGTGCCAGCAGTTCTTCTAGGGGTGAGGGGTGGGAGACCCAGTACTTC
TRBV2,TRBJ1-1,-,TRBD1,16,CASSEAPGGMNTEAFF,TGTGCCAGCAGTGAAGCGCCAGGGGGAATGAACACTGAAGCTTTCTTT
TRBV28,TRBJ1-3,-,-,13,CASSVGPTSTIYF,TGTGCCAGCAGTGTGGGACCCACCAGCACCATATATTTT
TRBV6-4,TRBJ1-2,-,TRBD1,15,CASTSRTGGHYGYTF,TGTGCCAGCACCTCTAGGACAGGGGGCCACTATGGCTACACCTTC
TRBV11-2,TRBJ2-7,-,-,15,CASSLPRTGSYEQYF,TGTGCCAGCAGCTTACCAAGGACGGGCTCCTACGAGCAGTACTTC
TRBV27,TRBJ1-2,few,TRBD1,15,CASSYRGQRDYGYTF,TGTGCCAGCAGTTACCGGGGACAGCGGGACTATGGCTACACCTTC
TRBV7-8,TRBJ2-7,-,-,13,CASSPDGYDEQYF,TGTGCCAGCAGCCCCGACGGCTACGACGAGCAGTACTTC
TRBV11-2,TRBJ1-3,-,-,15,CASSLDPGIGNTIYF,TGTGCCAGCAGCTTAGACCCGGGTATTGGAAACACCATATATTTT
TRBV19,TRBJ2-1,-,TRBD1,15,CASTTGTRLYNEQFF,TGTGCCAGTACGACAGGGACCCGACTCTACAATGAGCAGTTCTTC
TRBV11-2,TRBJ2-3,-,-,15,CASSLVLHVTDTQYF,TGTGCCAGCAGCTTAGTACTCCATGTGACAGATACGCAGTATTTT
TRBV10-3,TRBJ1-2,-,-,13,CAISESNGGGYTF,TGTGCCATCAGTGAGTCGAATGGGGGCGGCTACACCTTC
TRBV6-6,TRBJ2-2,-,TRBD2,16,CASSRLAFDHTGELFF,TGTGCCAGCAGCCGACTAGCGTTCGATCACACCGGGGAGCTGTTTTTT
TRBV14,TRBJ1-2,-,-,17,CASSQGDLGRAGYGYTF,TGTGCCAGCAGCCAAGGGGATCTAGGGCGCGCTGGTTATGGCTACACCTTC
TRBV5-5,TRBJ1-4,-,TRBD1,16,CASSLYGTGFNEKLFF,TGTGCCAGCAGCTTGTACGGGACAGGATTTAATGAAAAACTGTTTTTT
TRBV7-9,TRBJ1-3,-,-,15,CASSFLRGNGNTIYF,TGTGCCAGCAGCTTCCTGCGGGGTAACGGAAACACCATATATTTT
TRBV6-1,TRBJ1-1,-,-,14,CASSAQGTNTEAFF,TGTGCCAGCAGTGCACAGGGTACGAACACTGAAGCTTTCTTT
TRBV5-1,TRBJ2-3,few,-,13,CASSSLGRDTQYF,TGCGCCAGCAGCTCGTTAGGGAGGGATACGCAGTATTTT
TRBV6-6,TRBJ2-7,-,-,15,CASSYSTQEGYEQYF,TGTGCCAGCAGTTACTCCACCCAAGAGGGCTACGAGCAGTACTTC
TRBV2,TRBJ2-7,-,-,14,CASTLGGSAHEQYF,TGTGCCAGCACCCTCGGAGGTAGCGCCCACGAGCAGTACTTC
TRBV10-3,TRBJ2-2,-,TRBD1,14,CAIRGTGDTGELFF,TGTGCCATCAGGGGGACAGGCGACACCGGGGAGCTGTTTTTT
TRBV4-2,TRBJ2-3,-,TRBD2,16,CASSQDWEGPTDTQYF,TGTGCCAGCAGCCAAGATTGGGAGGGGCCCACAGATACGCAGTATTTT
TRBV30,TRBJ1-5,-,-,13,CAWSRGSNQPQHF,TGTGCCTGGAGTAGAGGTAGCAATCAGCCCCAGCATTTT
TRBV2,TRBJ2-1,-,-,15,CASSERATGNHEQFF,TGTGCCAGCAGTGAACGAGCAACAGGGAACCATGAGCAGTTCTTC
TRBV28,TRBJ1-1,-,-,14,CASSFQVFWTEAFF,TGTGCCAGCAGTTTTCAGGTCTTCTGGACTGAAGCTTTCTTT
TRBV2,TRBJ2-7,-,-,14,CASSVTETSYEQYF,TGTGCCAGCAGTGTGACCGAAACCTCCTACGAGCAGTACTTC
TRBV19,TRBJ1-2,-,TRBD1,15,CASSLVTGGGYGYTF,TGTGCCAGTAGCCTGGTGACAGGGGGCGGATATGGCTACACCTTC
TRBV5-1,TRBJ1-2,-,TRBD1,14,CASSLVAGGGGYTF,TGCGCCAGCAGCTTGGTGGCAGGGGGTGGTGGCTACACCTTC
TRBV7-9,TRBJ2-2,-,-,12,CASRASTGELFF,TGTGCCAGCAGGGCTAGTACCGGGGAGCTGTTTTTT
TRBV5-1,TRBJ2-5,-,-,14,CASSLSGIQETQYF,TGCGCCAGCAGCTTGTCTGGGATCCAAGAGACCCAGTACTTC
TRBV19,TRBJ1-4,-,-,14,CASSPRETNEKLFF,TGTGCCAGTAGCCCCCGGGAGACTAATGAAAAACTGTTTTTT
TRBV5-4,TRBJ1-2,-,-,14,CASSSSGSRSGYTF,TGTGCCAGCAGCTCGTCAGGGTCAAGGAGTGGCTACACCTTC
TRBV6-6,TRBJ2-1,-,TRBD2,16,CASSYPGTSGREEQFF,TGTGCCAGCAGTTATCCCGGGACTAGCGGGAGGGAGGAGCAGTTCTTC
TRBV7-2,TRBJ2-3,-,TRBD2,14,CASSPAGTSGAQYF,TGTGCCAGCAGCCCCGCCGGGACTAGCGGGGCGCAGTATTTT
TRBV5-1,TRBJ1-2,-,-,13,CASSLEQNYGYTF,TGCGCCAGCAGCTTGGAACAGAACTATGGCTACACCTTC
TRBV4-1,TRBJ2-3,-,-,15,CASSRQLAGTDTQYF,TGCGCCAGCAGCCGACAACTAGCCGGCACAGATACGCAGTATTTT
TRBV7-2,TRBJ1-1,-,-,16,CASSAQRGRVGTEAFF,TGTGCCAGCAGCGCACAGAGGGGCCGCGTCGGCACTGAAGCTTTCTTT
TRBV27,TRBJ2-5,-,-,13,CASSWSGSETQYF,TGTGCCAGCAGTTGGTCAGGGTCCGAGACCCAGTACTTC
TRBV28,TRBJ2-3,few,-,16,CASSFSGSPQRNTQYF,TGTGCCAGCAGTTTTAGCGGTTCTCCCCAGCGGAATACGCAGTATTTT
TRBV27,TRBJ2-1,once,-,13,CASRDGNYNEQFF,TGTGCCAGCAGGGACGGAAACTACAATGAGCAGTTCTTC
TRBV28,TRBJ1-4,-,TRBD1,14,CASTYRGGNEKLFF,TGTGCCAGCACCTACAGGGGCGGTAATGAAAAACTGTTTTTT
TRBV10-1,TRBJ2-3,-,TRBD2,16,CASSEGAGGPKDTQYF,TGCGCCAGCAGTGAGGGTGCGGGAGGGCCCAAAGATACGCAGTATTTT
TRBV5-1,TRBJ2-2,once,-,14,CASSLESPTGELFF,TGCGCCAGCAGCTTGGAGTCCCCCACCGGGGAGCTGTTTTTT
TRBV5-4,TRBJ2-7,-,TRBD1,15,CASSSPGQRPYEQYF,TGTGCCAGCAGCTCGCCGGGACAGCGTCCCTACGAGCAGTACTTC
TRBV2,TRBJ1-1,-,-,12,CASSKGGTEAFF,TGTGCCAGCAGCAAAGGGGGCACTGAAGCTTTCTTT